These 25 T cell receptor beta chains were sequenced from one sample in a study of CD8+ T cells in alopecia areata. This sample's treatment: oral pan-JAK inhibitor, 5-10 mg twice daily. Reverse transcription of extracted RNA yielded cDNA, which provided the sequencing template. Using immunoSEQ multiplex PCR, the repertoire was profiled, and TCRdb retains in-frame clones only, with some absent. The sample holds roughly 190,000 clones, more than 50% seen once. The material sequenced was CD4+ T cells sorted from blood, taken at week 24, from a patient treated with tofacitinib. These receptors originate from a human donor with alopecia areata.

The chain employs TRBV29-1 and TRBJ2-5, with 8 bases matching TRBD2. The germline CDR1 and CDR2 sequences are SQVTM and ANQGSEA. V shed 4 bases and J 5 bases; nucleotides not matched to a gene: 6. The CDR3 runs 13 residues. The CDR3 sequence is CSVGMTSEETQYF. CDR3 nucleotide sequence: TGCAGCGTTGGCATGACTAGCGAGGAGACCCAGTACTTC.

The chain links TRBV29-1 to TRBJ2-1; D is unclear. There are 12 residues in the CDR3. CDR1 and CDR2 from the germline V gene are SQVTM and ANQGSEA. Trimming cost V 1 base and J 7 bases, with 8 bases left between them. CDR3 nucleotide sequence: TGCAGCGTTGAAGGTGGTAGGAATGAGCAGTTCTTC. Translation: CSVEGGRNEQFF.

The chain carries TRBV29-1 and TRBJ1-2, with D possibly matching TRBD1 (5 bases). Trimming took off 1 base at V and 4 bases at J, with 10 bases between the two ends. Germline V gene sequence: CDR1 SQVTM, CDR2 ANQGSEA. This CDR3 is 13 amino acids long. CDR3 amino acids: CSVEGKRGYGYTF. CDR3 nucleotide sequence: TGCAGCGTTGAAGGGAAAAGGGGCTATGGCTACACCTTC. Combining the CDR3 with reference TRBV29-1 and TRBJ1-2 gives the whole variable domain SAVISQKPSRDICQRGTSLTIQCQVDSQVTMMFWYRQQPGQSLTLIATANQGSEATYESGFVIDKFPISRPNLTFSTLTVSNMSPEDSSIYLCSVEGKRGYGYTFGSGTRLTVV.

This clone was picked up a small number of times. This chain connects TRBV7-6 to TRBJ1-3, with D uncertain. V was pared by 5 bases and J by 4 bases, with 12 bases between. CDR1 is SGHVS and CDR2 is FNYEAQ in the germline V gene. This CDR3 is 14 amino acids long. The CDR3 region has the DNA TGTGCCAGCAGCGCCAGCCTCGTCGGAAACACCATATATTTT. Translated: CASSASLVGNTIYF.

The V gene is TRBV5-1, the J gene TRBJ2-7; maybe TRBD1 (6 bases). V shed 3 bases and J shed 0 bases, with 16 bases lying between them. The CDR3 covers 16 residues. The V gene's germline CDR1 is SGHRS and CDR2 YFSETQ. CDR3 sequence: CASSSFGDTDSYEQYF. The CDR3 bases are TGCGCCAGCAGCTCCTTTGGGGACACTGACTCCTACGAGCAGTACTTC.

The J gene is TRBJ1-1, the V gene TRBV5-6; TRBD1 agrees at 7 bases. Germline CDR1 is SGHDT and CDR2 is YYEEEE. V lost 2 bases, J lost 0 bases, and 1 base stayed unmatched. This CDR3 is built from 14 residues. CDR3 protein: CASSFGQVNTEAFF. DNA for the CDR3: TGTGCCAGCAGCTTCGGACAGGTGAACACTGAAGCTTTCTTT.

The sample holds a few counts of this clone. The chain carries TRBV7-2 and TRBJ2-6, with D possibly TRBD1 on 6 matching bases. The CDR3 is 17 residues long. Between the trimmed V and J ends, which lost 3 bases and 0 bases, there was a span of 12 bases. Germline assignment: CDR1 SGHTA and CDR2 FQGNSA. CDR3 sequence reads: CASSFQGGTSGANVLTF. Here the CDR3 DNA reads TGTGCCAGCAGCTTTCAAGGGGGAACCTCTGGGGCCAACGTCCTGACTTTC. The whole variable domain, remainder taken from reference TRBV7-2 and TRBJ2-6, is GAGVSQSPSNKVTEKGKDVELRCDPISGHTALYWYRQSLGQGLEFLIYFQGNSAPDKSGLPSDRFSAERTGGSVSTLTIQRTQQEDSAVYLCASSFQGGTSGANVLTFGAGSRLTVL.

J is TRBJ2-5 and V is TRBV7-2; TRBD2 is a possible D gene (6 bases). Germline V CDR1 and CDR2: SGHTA, FQGNSA. V lost 2 bases and J 1 base, leaving 11 bases between the germline ends. This CDR3 comprises 15 residues. The CDR3 DNA reads as TGTGCCAGCAGCTTATATGCGGGGCTCCAAGAGACCCAGTACTTC. It encodes CASSLYAGLQETQYF. The full variable domain, with the rest looked up from reference TRBV7-2 and TRBJ2-5, is GAGVSQSPSNKVTEKGKDVELRCDPISGHTALYWYRQSLGQGLEFLIYFQGNSAPDKSGLPSDRFSAERTGGSVSTLTIQRTQQEDSAVYLCASSLYAGLQETQYFGPGTRLLVL.

The chain recombines TRBV29-1 with TRBJ1-3; no firm D call. The CDR3 is 13 residues long. Trimming stripped 3 bases from V and 0 bases from J, with 6 bases between. Per germline, CDR1 SQVTM and CDR2 ANQGSEA. The CDR3 reads CSVEGNSGNTIYF. The CDR3 region has the DNA TGCAGCGTTGAGGGGAACTCTGGAAACACCATATATTTT.

This rearrangement joins TRBV21-1 to TRBJ2-7; the D call of TRBD1 is as the table states it, not checked on the DNA. TRBV21-1 is a listed pseudogene. The CDR3 loop spans 17 amino acids. CDR3 protein: CASSKGHWTRTMAVQYF. The CDR3 region has the DNA TGTGCCAGCAGCAAAGGGCACTGGACACGTACAATGGCTGTGCAGTACTTC.

In the case of this clone: Other DNA sequences in this sample translate to the same CDR3. The V and J genes are TRBV5-6 and TRBJ2-2; no reliable D call. This CDR3 comprises 12 residues. With 5 bases removed from V and 4 bases from J, the gap between germline ends came to 6 bases. The germline CDR1 and CDR2 sequences are SGHDT and YYEEEE. The DNA of the CDR3 is TGTGCCAGCAGTTTCTCCACCGGGGAGCTGTTTTTT. It specifies CASSFSTGELFF. Full variable domain (remainder filled in from reference TRBV5-6 and TRBJ2-2): DAGVTQSPTHLIKTRGQQVTLRCSPKSGHDTVSWYQQALGQGPQFIFQYYEEEERQRGNFPDRFSGHQFPNYSSELNVNALLLGDSALYLCASSFSTGELFFGEGSRLTVL.

CDR3 protein: CSVGTSGGSYEQYF. Here the CDR3 DNA reads TGCAGCGTCGGTACTAGCGGGGGATCCTACGAGCAGTACTTC. V usage is TRBV29-1 and J usage is TRBJ2-7; the match to TRBD2 covers 11 bases. In germline, CDR1 is SQVTM, CDR2 ANQGSEA. This CDR3 contains 14 residues. V lost 6 bases to trimming and J lost 1 base; unmatched junction nucleotides: 5.

This clone was detected a few times. The chain employs TRBV29-1 and TRBJ2-3; 10 nucleotides align to TRBD1. After removal of 7 bases from V and 1 base from J, the junction contained 8 bases not matched to a gene. Germline CDR1 SQVTM, CDR2 ANQGSEA. The CDR3 contains 15 residues. The CDR3: CSAATGQGGTDTQYF. Written as DNA, the CDR3 is TGCAGCGCTGCGACCGGACAGGGGGGCACAGATACGCAGTATTTT.

This clone was picked up one time. The chain joins TRBV4-3 to TRBJ2-3; 9 bases map to TRBD2. Trimming removed 0 bases from V and 4 bases from J; junction bases left unmatched: 2. CDR1 LGHNA and CDR2 YSLEER come from the germline V gene. There are 15 residues in the CDR3. The CDR3: CASSQELAGPDTQYF. The CDR3 region has the DNA TGCGCCAGCAGCCAAGAGCTAGCGGGGCCAGATACGCAGTATTTT.

The gene calls are TRBV30 and TRBJ1-5; D ambiguous. CDR3 length equals 13 residues. Germline-derived CDR1 and CDR2 are GTSNPN and SVGIG (reference sequence). V lost 2 bases and J 4 bases, leaving 9 bases between the germline ends. The CDR3 spells CAWSRSSNQPQHF. CDR3 coding DNA: TGTGCCTGGAGTAGATCCTCAAATCAGCCCCAGCATTTT.

This clone has only a few counts. V is TRBV20-1 and J is TRBJ2-5, with a possible D match to TRBD2 (5 bases). The germline CDR1 and CDR2 sequences are DFQATT and SNEGSKA (reference sequence). The germline V and J ends were trimmed by 4 bases and 3 bases, with 6 bases remaining between them. The CDR3 is 11 amino acids. CDR3 DNA sequence: TGCAGTGCTACCGGGAAAGAGACCCAGTACTTC. This translates into CSATGKETQYF.

This clone has only a few counts. The chain carries TRBV29-1 and TRBJ2-7; possible D gene TRBD1, 6 bases. The CDR3 totals 15 residues. Between the trimmed V and J ends, which lost 0 bases and 3 bases, there was a span of 15 bases. Germline values: CDR1 SQVTM, CDR2 ANQGSEA. CDR3 bases: TGCAGCGTTGAAGATCACGGGACATCAAACTACGAGCAGTACTTC. Encoded protein: CSVEDHGTSNYEQYF.

This clone occurred a few times. V and J are TRBV23-1 and TRBJ1-2; weak D call: TRBD1 (6 bases). TRBV23-1 is an ORF, with its function uncertain. The CDR3 spans 13 residues. V was pared by 5 bases and J by 2 bases, with 9 bases between. This CDR3 is CASSLQGNYGYTF. For the CDR3, the DNA is TGCGCCAGCAGTTTACAGGGAAACTATGGCTACACCTTC.

The rearrangement uses TRBV5-1 and TRBJ2-4, with D perhaps matching TRBD2 (5 bases). V gave up 4 bases and J gave up 8 bases, with 22 bases separating them. The germline V gene has CDR1 SGHRS and CDR2 YFSETQ. The CDR3 is 16 residues long. The CDR3: CASSPARRSVGDIQYF. Written as DNA, the CDR3 is TGCGCCAGCAGCCCAGCCCGGCGGAGCGTGGGAGACATTCAGTACTTC.

This chain joins TRBV5-1 and TRBJ2-3; D is undetermined. The CDR3 is 16 amino acids. V was shortened by 0 bases and J by 4 bases, with 15 bases between the two germline ends. From germline, CDR1 is SGHRS and CDR2 YFSETQ. The chain's CDR3 is CASSLGQASQADTQYF. CDR3 bases: TGCGCCAGCAGCTTGGGTCAGGCATCGCAGGCAGATACGCAGTATTTT.

V and J are TRBV2 and TRBJ2-7, with 10 bases aligning to TRBD1. From germline, CDR1 is SNHLY and CDR2 FYNNEI. CDR3 length: 15 residues. Germline trimming cut 3 bases from V and 6 bases from J; bases unmatched to any gene: 8. The CDR3 DNA is TGTGCCAGCAGTGACCGCCGACAGGGGGCGGTCGAGCAGTACTTC. It translates to CASSDRRQGAVEQYF.

This chain uses TRBV30 with TRBJ2-2; perhaps D is TRBD1 or TRBD2 (6 bases each). The CDR3 sequence is 14 residues long. The germline gives CDR1 GTSNPN, CDR2 SVGIG (reference sequence). The V end lost 3 bases, the J end lost 1 base, and 9 bases lay between the germline ends. The CDR3 sequence is CAWRRGVNTGELFF. CDR3 bases: TGTGCCTGGAGGAGGGGGGTGAACACCGGGGAGCTGTTTTTT. Based on the CDR3 plus reference TRBV30 and TRBJ2-2, the full variable domain is SQTIHQWPATLVQPVGSPLSLECTVEGTSNPNLYWYRQAAGRGLQLLFYSVGIGQISSEVPQNLSASRPQDRQFILSSKKLLLSDSGFYLCAWRRGVNTGELFFGEGSRLTVL.

This sequence joins TRBV29-1 and TRBJ1-2, with D unclear. The CDR3 has 13 amino acids. Looked up from germline, CDR1 is SQVTM and CDR2 is ANQGSEA. The germline V and J ends were trimmed by 5 bases and 2 bases, with 12 bases remaining between them. The CDR3 coding sequence is TGCAGCGTTCCGGGATCTCAAAACTATGGCTACACCTTC. Protein sequence: CSVPGSQNYGYTF.

V usage is TRBV29-1 and J usage is TRBJ1-1; D unresolved. V was clipped by 0 bases and J by 11 bases, with 16 bases between them. The CDR3 is 13 residues long. Germline V gene lookup returns CDR1 SQVTM and CDR2 ANQGSEA. CDR3 DNA: TGCAGCGTTGAAGAACCCAGCGGTGTGCGGGCTTTCTTT. The encoded protein is CSVEEPSGVRAFF.

This clone was found a few times. The chain couples TRBV29-1 to TRBJ1-5, with 8 bases that match TRBD1. This CDR3 is 12 amino acids long. Looked up from germline, CDR1 is SQVTM and CDR2 is ANQGSEA. V dropped 8 bases and J dropped 9; count of bases not matched to a gene: 9. The CDR3 protein is CSIGQGQGPQHF. DNA for the CDR3: TGCAGCATTGGACAGGGCCAGGGGCCCCAGCATTTT.